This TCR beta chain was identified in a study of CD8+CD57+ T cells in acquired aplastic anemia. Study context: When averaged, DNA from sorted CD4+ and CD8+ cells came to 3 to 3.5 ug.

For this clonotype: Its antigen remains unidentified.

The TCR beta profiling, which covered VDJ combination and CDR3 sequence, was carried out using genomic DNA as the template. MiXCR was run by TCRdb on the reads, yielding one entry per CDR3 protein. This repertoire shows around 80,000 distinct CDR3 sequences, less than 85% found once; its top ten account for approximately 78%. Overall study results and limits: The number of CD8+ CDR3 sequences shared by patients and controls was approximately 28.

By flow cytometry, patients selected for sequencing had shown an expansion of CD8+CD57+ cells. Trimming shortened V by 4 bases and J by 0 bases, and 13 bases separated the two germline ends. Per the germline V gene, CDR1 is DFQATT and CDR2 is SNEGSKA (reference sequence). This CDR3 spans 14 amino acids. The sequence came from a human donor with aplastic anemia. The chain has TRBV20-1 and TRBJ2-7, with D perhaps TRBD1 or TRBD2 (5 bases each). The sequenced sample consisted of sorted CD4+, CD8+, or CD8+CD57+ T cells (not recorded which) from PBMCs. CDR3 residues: CSAIPYGASYEQYF. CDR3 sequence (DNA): TGCAGTGCTATTCCCTACGGGGCCTCCTACGAGCAGTACTTC.